This paragraph covers one T cell receptor beta chain sequence. No antigen is known for it. The sample comes from a study of cytomegalovirus exposure and HLA in healthy donors. Whole-study findings and limits: Most TCR sequences showed up rarely, but some public TCRs showed up in many donors.

CDR1 is SNHLY, CDR2 FYNNEI, per germline. This CDR3 contains 16 residues. V was clipped by 8 bases and J by 3 bases, with 22 bases between them. Both 60 Vbeta primers and 13 Jbeta primers went into the PCR. Generated by immunoSEQ multiplex PCR, the TCRdb table keeps only in-frame clones and is missing some. The sample records fewer than 200,000 clones, roughly 79% being singletons. The receptor was derived from a male donor in good health and CMV-seropositive. The sequencing input was PBMCs. The chain recombines TRBV2 with TRBJ1-2, with D possibly TRBD1 on 5 matching bases. DNA of the CDR3: TGTGCCAGCGCGGGACTGTTGGGGCGAAAGGACTATGGCTACACCTTC. Its translation: CASAGLLGRKDYGYTF.